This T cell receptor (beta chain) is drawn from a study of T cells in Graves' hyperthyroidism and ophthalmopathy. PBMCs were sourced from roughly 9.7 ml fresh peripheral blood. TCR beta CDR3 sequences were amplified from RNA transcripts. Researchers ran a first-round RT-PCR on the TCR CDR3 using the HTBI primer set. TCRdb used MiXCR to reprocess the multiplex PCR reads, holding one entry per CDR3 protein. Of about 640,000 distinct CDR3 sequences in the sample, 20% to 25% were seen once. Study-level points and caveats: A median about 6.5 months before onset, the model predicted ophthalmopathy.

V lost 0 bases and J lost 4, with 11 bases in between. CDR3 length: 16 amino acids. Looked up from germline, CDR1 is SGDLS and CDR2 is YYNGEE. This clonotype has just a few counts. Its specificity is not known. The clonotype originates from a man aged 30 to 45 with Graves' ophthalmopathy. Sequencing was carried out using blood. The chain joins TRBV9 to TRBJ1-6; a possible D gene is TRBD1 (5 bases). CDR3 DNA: TGTGCCAGCAGCGTAGACGGGGGGACTTATAATTCACCCCTCCACTTT. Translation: CASSVDGGTYNSPLHF.